This T cell receptor (beta chain) came from a study of human T cells and chemical hapten exposure. Across the whole study: Alopecia areata, totalis or universalis was found in mostly female patients.

As regards this clonotype: Its specificity is not known.

In germline, CDR1 is SGDLS, CDR2 YYNGEE. The V segment lost 0 bases and the J segment 4 bases; nucleotides outside the gene matches: 8. This CDR3 has 17 amino acids. The time point denotes: patch test 1, 2 weeks after DPC sensitization. The treatment: therapeutic diphenylcyclopropenone sensitization with weekly scalp DPC. Blood draws came first, before each patch test. MiXCR was run by TCRdb on the RACE reads, yielding one entry per CDR3 protein. The data show roughly 98,000 distinct CDR3 sequences, over 10% seen once. Findings and caveats of the study: In comparison with controls, expanded TCRs gave rise to a significantly larger number of large CDR3 similarity clusters.

The sequencing here drew on whole blood, taken in connection with sensitization to the hapten diphenylcyclopropenone (DPC). This chain uses TRBV9 with TRBJ2-7, with TRBD2 identical over 12 bases. This TCR was recovered from a woman aged 35 to 49 with alopecia areata. Some clones in this sample may be carry-over from other donors' samples. CDR3 DNA: TGTGCCAGCAGCGTAGAATCGACTAGCGGGAGTGGGTACGAGCAGTACTTC. It encodes CASSVESTSGSGYEQYF.